Shown below are 12 T cell receptor beta chains from a single sample sequenced in a study of beta chain features in type 1 diabetes. Whole-study findings and limits: Shorter TCRB CDR3s, moderately but significantly so, marked every one of the four CD4+ subsets in Type 1 diabetes patients.

The investigators reverse transcribed all of the isolated RNA, so they sequenced expressed TCRB transcripts. Libraries were prepared by immunoSEQ multiplex PCR; TCRdb keeps only in-frame clonotypes and omits some of them. The sample includes nearly 700,000 clones, around an eighth of them seen just once. Their antigen targets remain unknown. Sequences were obtained from naive CD4+ T cells from blood. Source of these receptors: a man younger than 35 with type 1 diabetes.

V gene TRBV28 combines with J gene TRBJ2-3; D might be TRBD1 (5 bases). Germline CDR1 is MDHEN and CDR2 is SYDVKM. Trimming took off 7 bases at V and 0 bases at J, with 11 bases between the two ends. This CDR3 comprises 14 residues. Here the CDR3 reads CASTPGLSTDTQYF. CDR3 nucleotides: TGTGCCAGCACCCCAGGGCTTAGCACAGATACGCAGTATTTT. The full variable domain, its missing parts supplied by reference TRBV28 and TRBJ2-3, is DVKVTQSSRYLVKRTGEKVFLECVQDMDHENMFWYRQDPGLGLRLIYFSYDVKMKEKGDIPEGYSVSREKKERFSLILESASTNQTSMYLCASTPGLSTDTQYFGPGTRLTVL.

As DNA, the CDR3 is TGTGCCAGCAGTCGACTAGCGGCTGGCACAGATACGCAGTATTTT. As protein: CASSRLAAGTDTQYF. V usage is TRBV28 and J usage is TRBJ2-3, with 9 nucleotides matching TRBD2. J was trimmed by 1 base and V by 5 bases; bases with no gene match: 4. The CDR3 spans 15 residues. Germline V CDR1 and CDR2: MDHEN, SYDVKM.

The chain combines TRBV9 with TRBJ2-1; D possibly corresponds to TRBD2 (5 bases). The V gene's germline CDR1 is SGDLS and CDR2 YYNGEE. This CDR3 has 13 residues. V was pared by 0 bases and J by 8 bases, with 9 bases between. The CDR3 DNA reads as TGTGCCAGCAGCGTAGTGGTGAGGGATGAGCAGTTCTTC. This encodes CASSVVVRDEQFF.

The chain recombines TRBV6-1 with TRBJ1-2; the D is unclear. The germline gives CDR1 MNHNS, CDR2 SASEGT. With 4 bases removed from V and 4 bases from J, the gap between germline ends came to 10 bases. This CDR3 region has 13 residues. The CDR3 loop is CASSGDGLYGYTF. The CDR3 DNA is TGTGCCAGCAGTGGTGACGGCCTCTATGGCTACACCTTC.

This clone was observed a few times. The chain has TRBV30 and TRBJ1-1, with D perhaps TRBD1 (6 bases). V lost 1 base, J lost 4 bases, and 16 bases lay in between. This CDR3 spans 15 amino acids. CDR1 and CDR2 from the germline V gene are GTSNPN and SVGIG (reference sequence). The CDR3, as DNA: TGTGCCTGGAGTGGTGCCTGGGGGCCGGTCACTGAAGCTTTCTTT. It translates to CAWSGAWGPVTEAFF.

This clone was seen a handful of times. Other nucleotide sequences in the sample specify the same CDR3. This sequence joins TRBV10-3 and TRBJ1-1; D is perhaps TRBD1 (5 bases). V lost 10 bases and J 0 bases, leaving 9 bases between the germline ends. The V gene's germline CDR1 is ENHRY and CDR2 SYGVKD. This CDR3 region has 12 residues. CDR3: CATRGLNTEAFF. The DNA of the CDR3 is TGTGCCACCCGGGGGTTGAACACTGAAGCTTTCTTT.

Only a few counts were recorded for this clone. The chain recombines TRBV30 with TRBJ2-3; TRBD2 matches at 7 bases. Germline CDR1 and CDR2: GTSNPN and SVGIG (reference sequence). With V trimmed by 4 bases and J by 4 bases, 5 bases remained unmatched. The CDR3 has 13 residues. The CDR3 loop is CAWTGLGADTQYF. CDR3 nucleotide sequence: TGTGCCTGGACCGGACTAGGCGCAGATACGCAGTATTTT.

This clone was counted a few times. The chain has TRBV7-9 and TRBJ1-4; D is undetermined. V lost 1 base to trimming and J lost 7 bases, with 7 bases between them. This CDR3 contains 13 residues. Germline V CDR1 and CDR2: SEHNR, FQNEAQ (reference sequence). CDR3 in amino acids: CASSLVPVEKLFF. The CDR3 nucleotides are TGTGCCAGCAGCTTAGTGCCAGTTGAAAAACTGTTTTTT.

This clone was picked up a small number of times. The chain carries TRBV5-1 and TRBJ1-6; D is unclear. The CDR3 is made up of 14 amino acids. In germline, CDR1 is SGHRS, CDR2 YFSETQ. V was shortened by 3 bases and J by 9 bases, with 13 bases between the two germline ends. The CDR3 nucleotides are TGCGCCAGCAGCTCCCGGAACACGGGTTCACCCCTCCACTTT. Protein: CASSSRNTGSPLHF.

The V gene is TRBV7-9, the J gene TRBJ2-3, with 8 bases lining up with TRBD1. CDR1 and CDR2 from the germline V gene are SEHNR and FQNEAQ (reference sequence). This CDR3 is built from 15 residues. V trimming: 4 bases; J trimming: 2 bases; junction bases outside the gene matches: 5. CDR3 sequence (DNA): TGTGCCAGCAGCTCTACGACAGGGGCCACAGATACGCAGTATTTT. It specifies CASSSTTGATDTQYF.

The sample holds a few counts of this clone. This chain connects TRBV29-1 to TRBJ1-4; 7 nucleotides line up with TRBD1. V shed 1 base, J shed 8 bases, and the junction held 10 bases outside the gene matches. CDR1 and CDR2 from the germline V gene are SQVTM and ANQGSEA. The CDR3 spans 15 residues. This chain's CDR3 is CSVEGETGSEEKLFF. The CDR3 coding sequence is TGCAGCGTTGAAGGCGAGACAGGGAGTGAGGAAAAACTGTTTTTT.

V usage is TRBV30 and J usage is TRBJ2-6, with D perhaps assigned TRBD1 or TRBD2 (5 bases each). The CDR3 runs to 15 residues. CDR1 GTSNPN and CDR2 SVGIG come from the germline V gene (reference sequence). V lost 3 bases, J lost 4 bases, and 13 bases lay in between. The CDR3 nucleotides are TGTGCCTGGAGCCGGGACGCCGGGGGGGCCAACGTCCTGACTTTC. Residues: CAWSRDAGGANVLTF.